The T cell receptor beta chain under discussion was sequenced for a study of OX40 agonist ivuxolimab in advanced cancers. About the study: In this trial design, patients received ivuxolimab intravenously at 0.01 to 10 mg/kg every 2 weeks.

Regarding this clone: The antigen is not known.

Study-level findings and limits: Some nonresponders likewise displayed low normalized T-cell clonal expansion. Those patients achieving a partial response at 0.1-3.0 mg/kg showed among the lowest clonal expansion.

Anyone with autoimmune disease history or systemic immunosuppression was excluded. CDR1 and CDR2 (germline): LNHDA, SQIVND (reference sequence). The CDR3 sequence is 15 residues long. Deletions cut 7 bases from V and 2 bases from J, with 17 bases between. The table came from immunoSEQ multiplex PCR; TCRdb's copy has only in-frame clones and leaves some out. The data contain 70,000 to 95,000 clones, approximately 86% of them singletons. The rearrangement joins TRBV19 to TRBJ1-2; D not certain. The source is an adult with an advanced solid tumor such as melanoma, head and neck, liver or kidney cancer. This sample comprised CD4+ or CD8+ T cells sorted from blood, obtained in a trial of the OX40 agonist ivuxolimab. DNA for the CDR3: TGTGCCAGTACCCCCGCCGGCCCGGGAAACTATGGCTACACCTTC. This encodes CASTPAGPGNYGYTF.